What follows is one TCR beta chain and its context. Its target is not known. The entry originates in a study of T cells expressing NK-cell markers. Study in general: The sequencing cohort of eight donors included seven HCMV-seropositive individuals and one seronegative individual. General study results and limits: There were a handful of donors in whom these clonotypes also led the CD3+CD56-NKG2C+ fraction.

Template switching by 5'RACE with UMIs generated the TCR beta cDNA. After re-calling the 5' RACE reads, TCRdb lists one entry per CDR3 protein, DNA absent. The table for this sample gives approximately 170,000 distinct CDR3 sequences. Germline CDR1 is LGHNA and CDR2 is YNFKEQ. This CDR3 has 16 amino acids. The chain couples TRBV4-2 to TRBJ1-3. The sample was blood T cells: a sorted CD56 or NKG2C T cell subset, CD4+ or CD8+ T cells, or bulk PBMC T cells (not recorded which). This TCR came from a man aged 18-70 years in good health. This CDR3 reads CASSQFSGDGGNTIYF.